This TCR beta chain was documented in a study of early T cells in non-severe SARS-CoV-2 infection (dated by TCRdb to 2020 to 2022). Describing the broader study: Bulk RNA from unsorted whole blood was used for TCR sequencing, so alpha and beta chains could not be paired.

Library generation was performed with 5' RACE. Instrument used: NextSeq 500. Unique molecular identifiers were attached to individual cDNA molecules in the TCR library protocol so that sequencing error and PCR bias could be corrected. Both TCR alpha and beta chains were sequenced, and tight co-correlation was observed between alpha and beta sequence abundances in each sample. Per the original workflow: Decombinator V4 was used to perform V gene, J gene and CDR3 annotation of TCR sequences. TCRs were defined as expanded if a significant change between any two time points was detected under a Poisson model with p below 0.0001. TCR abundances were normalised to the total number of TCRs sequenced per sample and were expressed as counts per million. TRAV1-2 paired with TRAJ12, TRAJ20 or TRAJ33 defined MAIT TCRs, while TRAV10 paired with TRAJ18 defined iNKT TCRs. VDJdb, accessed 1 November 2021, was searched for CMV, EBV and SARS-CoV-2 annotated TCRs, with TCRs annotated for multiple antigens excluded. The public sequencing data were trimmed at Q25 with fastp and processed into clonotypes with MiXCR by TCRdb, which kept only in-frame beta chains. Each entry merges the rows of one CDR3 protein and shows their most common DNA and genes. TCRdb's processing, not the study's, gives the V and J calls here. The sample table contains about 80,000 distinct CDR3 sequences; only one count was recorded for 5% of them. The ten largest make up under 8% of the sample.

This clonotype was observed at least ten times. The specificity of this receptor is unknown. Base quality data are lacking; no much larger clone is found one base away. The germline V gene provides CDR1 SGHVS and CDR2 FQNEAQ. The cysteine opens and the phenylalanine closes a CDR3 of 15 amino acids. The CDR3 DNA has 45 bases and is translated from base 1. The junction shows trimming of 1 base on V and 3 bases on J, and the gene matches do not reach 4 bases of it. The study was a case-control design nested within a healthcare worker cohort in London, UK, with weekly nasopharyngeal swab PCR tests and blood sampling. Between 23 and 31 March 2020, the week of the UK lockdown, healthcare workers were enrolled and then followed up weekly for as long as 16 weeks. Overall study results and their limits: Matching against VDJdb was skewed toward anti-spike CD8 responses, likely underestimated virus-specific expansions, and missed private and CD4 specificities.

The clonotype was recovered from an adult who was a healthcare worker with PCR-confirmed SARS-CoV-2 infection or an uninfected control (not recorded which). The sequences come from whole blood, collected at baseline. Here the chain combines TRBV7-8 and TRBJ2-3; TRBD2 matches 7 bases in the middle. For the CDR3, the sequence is CASSLGREGTDTQYF. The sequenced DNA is TGTGCCAGCAGCTTAGGCAGGGAGGGGACAGATACGCAGTATTTT.